This T cell receptor beta chain came from a study of regulatory T cells in long-lasting Graves disease (dated by TCRdb to the early 2020s). Notes on the research overall: Antithyroid drugs had been taken for less than 3 months by newly diagnosed Graves' disease patients. A total of about 33 samples underwent TCR sequencing, from about 13 patients with persistent Graves' disease and approximately 20 patients with newly diagnosed Graves' disease. This study used TCR sequencing and RNA sequencing of peripheral blood to compare persistent Graves' disease patients against newly diagnosed Graves' disease patients. The study was registered as a clinical trial and conducted in China. Results and caveats for the whole study, not just this receptor: The authors noted that the small sample size was a limitation that may lower accuracy. Because the primary lesion, thyroid tissue, could not be accessed, the study looked at peripheral blood alone. Persistent Graves' disease patients showed lower TCR Shannon entropy and fewer highly expanded clones than newly diagnosed patients, suggesting clonal expansion. Persistent disease showed preferential use of TRBV28, TRBJ1-2 and TRBJ2-5, whereas newly diagnosed disease favored TRBV20-1 and TRBJ2-1. Sequencing and analysis were restricted to the TCR beta chain. Patients with persistent disease shared more public clonotypes (about 2,700) than newly diagnosed patients did (roughly 970).

As encoded in the germline V gene, CDR1 is MNHNS while CDR2 is SASEGT. The CDR3 measures 14 amino acids from cysteine to phenylalanine. The sequence is cut down to CDR3 DNA, 42 bases in frame from base 1. V is shortened by 6 bases, J by 4 bases, and the region joining them spans 15 bases. Sample time point, as interpreted from the label and publication: newly diagnosed GD, antithyroid drugs for less than 3 months. For both TCR sequencing and RNA sequencing, RNA was extracted from PBMCs using TRIzol. Graves' disease was diagnosed according to American Thyroid Association guidelines. Patients were recruited from an endocrinology department in Xi'an, China. From each patient, roughly 9 milliliters of peripheral blood was collected into an EDTA anticoagulant tube. Ficoll Paque Plus density gradient separation was used to isolate PBMCs, and no additional T cell sorting was done. RNA quality was checked with an Agilent 2100 Bioanalyzer and agarose gel, and concentration with a NanoDrop 2000.

Library generation was performed with multiplex PCR. The listed sequencing device is Illumina HiSeq 4000. CDR3 regions were amplified by Arm-PCR with iRepertoire HTBI primers to construct TCR beta libraries. Before sequencing, the PCR products underwent gel purification. Per the original workflow: Gene usage analysis of CDR3 amino acid clonotypes relied on the roughly 60 TRBV and about 15 TRBJ segments identified across samples. COPE and FqMerger were used to merge the filtered high-quality paired reads into contigs. BLAST was used to align contigs to IMGT TRBV, TRBD and TRBJ reference genes, and CDR3 was defined according to IMGT. Any clonotype with a frequency above 0.1% was classified as a highly expanded clone. Shannon entropy was used to measure repertoire diversity, and the Gini coefficient was used to measure V-J evenness. Clonotypes shared by more than one individual were considered public. The public reads were reprocessed in TCRdb via fastp at Q25 and MiXCR, keeping in-frame beta chains. Rows with one shared CDR3 protein collapse into an entry with the most common genes and DNA. In this record, the V and J calls reflect TCRdb's handling and not the investigators' own analysis. The sample table contains about 440,000 distinct CDR3 sequences; only one count was recorded for about a sixth of them. Of the sample, around a quarter falls within the top ten clones.

Remarks on this clonotype: Its cognate antigen has yet to be identified. No base qualities exist here, and no much larger clone lies one base off it.

These data also featured in a second study, about T cells in Graves' hyperthyroidism and ophthalmopathy. The second investigation adds: A patient counted as having stable Graves' hyperthyroidism if no progression to ophthalmopathy occurred over 18 months of follow-up. Hyperthyroidism patients were newly diagnosed, had a disease duration of under 2 months, and were aged 18 to 65 years. The study excluded patients with uncontrolled infections, other autoimmune diseases, pregnancy or lactation. Diagnoses relied on clinical symptoms, serum thyroxine and TRAb, thyroid ultrasound and orbital computed tomography. A first-round RT-PCR of the TCR CDR3 used the HTBI primer set with the Qiagen OneStep RT-PCR kit. Most expanded thyroid clonotypes (frequency above 0.001) were also found in blood, which suggests that blood repertoires may mirror thyroid immune responses. A model built on a 13 V-J signature distinguished ophthalmopathy from stable hyperthyroidism, reaching 87.88% sensitivity and about 81% specificity in cross-validation and 80%/75% in testing. In validation, the model predicted progression to ophthalmopathy with roughly 70% sensitivity and about 72% specificity, a median of around six months before onset. TCR V-J signatures able to tell the groups apart were searched for in a discovery cohort of approximately 95 patients, of whom 43 had Graves' ophthalmopathy and some 60 had stable Graves' hyperthyroidism. Prospective prediction of ophthalmopathy was tested in an independent validation cohort of fewer than 20 hyperthyroidism patients and 17 patients who later progressed to ophthalmopathy. For training and testing, the 100 or so patients in the discovery cohort were randomly divided in a 7:3 ratio. In addition, the study compared T-cell repertoires in thyroid tissue and in blood from roughly 6 Graves' hyperthyroidism patients. After blood sampling, hyperthyroidism patients were treated with methimazole at a starting dose of 30 mg daily, and ophthalmopathy patients were treated with high-dose intravenous methylprednisolone. Libraries were constructed in a second round of multiplex PCR, after which size selection and purification were performed. The libraries were sequenced on an Illumina HiSeq2000 using paired-end 100 bp reads. Raw data were processed with SOAPnuke, discarding reads with adapters, uncalled bases, mean Phred below 15, or no exact constant-primer or identifier match. COPE v1.2.5 was used to merge high-quality paired reads, and clonotypes were defined as unique nucleotide sequences. Clonotypes were aligned to IMGT TRBV, TRBD and TRBJ reference segments using MiTCR v1.1. Analysis was restricted to V-J combinations with a frequency above 0.0001, which covered 98% to 99.2% of repertoires. A TCS score was defined as the ratio between F50 (clonal expansion) and ExV (chaos), using BLOSUM62-based TCRdist between CDR3 peptides within each V-J. Welch's t-statistics and random forest reduced roughly 500 V-J features to 13, which were used in a naive Bayes classifier (R e1071). Sample size was not statistically predetermined, and blinding of investigators to group allocation was not performed. TCR Vbeta CDR3 sequencing of approximately 140 peripheral blood samples (under 45 ophthalmopathy, over 70 hyperthyroidism and about 17 progressor patients) is reported in the paper.

Sequencing was performed on peripheral blood mononuclear cells (PBMCs), taken at new diagnosis, from a patient treated with antithyroid drugs. Rearrangement joined TRBV6-1 to TRBJ1-1; TRBD1 might be the D gene, on 6 matching bases. The receptor was derived from a young woman with Graves disease. Donor details come from another sample of the same person, matched by shared clones. The nucleotide sequence is TGTGCCAGCAGCCAAGTGGGGGGCGGCACTGAAGCTTTCTTT. Translation gives CASSQVGGGTEAFF.